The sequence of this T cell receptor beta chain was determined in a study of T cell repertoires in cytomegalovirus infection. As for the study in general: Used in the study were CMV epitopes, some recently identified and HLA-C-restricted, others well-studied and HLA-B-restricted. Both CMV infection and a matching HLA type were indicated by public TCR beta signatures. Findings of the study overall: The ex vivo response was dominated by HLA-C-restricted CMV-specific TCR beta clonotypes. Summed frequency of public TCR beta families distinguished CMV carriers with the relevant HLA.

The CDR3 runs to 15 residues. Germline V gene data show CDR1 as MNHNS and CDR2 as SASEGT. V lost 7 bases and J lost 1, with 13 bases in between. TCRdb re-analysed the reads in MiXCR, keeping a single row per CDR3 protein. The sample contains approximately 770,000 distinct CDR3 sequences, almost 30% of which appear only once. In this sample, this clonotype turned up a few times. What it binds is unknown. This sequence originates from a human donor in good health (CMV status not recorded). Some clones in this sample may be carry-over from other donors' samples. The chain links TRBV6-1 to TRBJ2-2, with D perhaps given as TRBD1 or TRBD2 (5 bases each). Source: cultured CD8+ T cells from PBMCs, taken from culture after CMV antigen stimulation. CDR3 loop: CASNLVRGNTGELFF. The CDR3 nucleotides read TGTGCCAGCAACCTAGTGAGGGGGAACACCGGGGAGCTGTTTTTT.